These 16 T cell receptor beta chains originate from one sample sequenced in a study of shared clonotypes between healthy human individuals (dated by TCRdb to the early 2020s). For the CD8 naive samples, CD45RO-negative cells were positively selected for CCR7, yielding a CD45RA+CCR7+ population from which TemRA cells were excluded. Library preparation used the immunoSEQ multiplex PCR assay. TCRdb took over this immuneACCESS table, retaining in-frame rearrangements with V and J assigned. Such tables are incomplete; in checked studies, under half of the missing clones stem from an unresolved V gene, and the remainder is unexplained. The sample table lists approximately 1.9 million clones, about 94% of them with a count of one. The ten largest clones add up to over 1.5% of the sample. The sequencing input was naive CD8+ T cells from PBMCs. The sample's cell subset or site, from its label and the paper: CD45RA+CCR7+. Receptors originate from a man between 18 and 29 years old in good health. Some clones in this sample may be carry-over from other donors' samples.

In the case of this clone: Other DNA sequences in the same sample also yield this CDR3. This chain joins TRBV5-6 and TRBJ2-1, with TRBD1 identical over 9 bases. Germline V CDR1 and CDR2: SGHDT, YYEEEE. J lost 4 bases, V lost 2 bases, and 4 bases had no gene match. The CDR3 extends over 15 amino acids. The CDR3 coding sequence is TGTGCCAGCAGCTTAGGGACAGGGTTTTACAATGAGCAGTTCTTC. It encodes CASSLGTGFYNEQFF.

The chain uses TRBV9 and TRBJ2-2; 10 nucleotides match TRBD2. The CDR3 extends over 16 amino acids. Looked up from germline, CDR1 is SGDLS and CDR2 is YYNGEE. V shed 5 bases, J shed 0 bases, and the junction held 4 bases outside the gene matches. This CDR3 is CASSPGLAANTGELFF. Here the CDR3 DNA reads TGTGCCAGCAGTCCCGGACTAGCGGCGAACACCGGGGAGCTGTTTTTT.

V gene TRBV7-9 combines with J gene TRBJ2-7, with D possibly TRBD2 on 6 matching bases. This CDR3 comprises 16 residues. V was clipped by 5 bases and J by 4 bases, with 21 bases between them. Germline V lookup: CDR1 SEHNR, CDR2 FQNEAQ (reference sequence). The CDR3 sequence is CASSRFGRVGGYEQYF. The CDR3 nucleotides read TGTGCCAGCAGCCGTTTCGGCAGGGTTGGAGGGTACGAGCAGTACTTC.

The chain combines TRBV7-8 with TRBJ2-3; the match to TRBD2 covers 7 bases. Per the germline V gene, CDR1 is SGHVS and CDR2 is FQNEAQ. The ends lost 1 base at V and 4 bases at J; junction bases unmatched: 11. The CDR3 is made up of 17 amino acids. CDR3 DNA sequence: TGTGCCAGCAGCTTAGAGGCCAGCGGGACGATCGCAGATACGCAGTATTTT. Protein: CASSLEASGTIADTQYF.

J is TRBJ2-7 and V is TRBV9, with TRBD2 identical over 8 bases. Per germline, CDR1 SGDLS and CDR2 YYNGEE. There are 15 residues in the CDR3. The trim removed 3 bases at V and 5 bases at J, leaving 10 bases unmatched. CDR3 loop: CASSASGLVRDEQYF. In nucleotides, the CDR3 is TGTGCCAGCAGCGCTTCGGGACTAGTAAGAGACGAGCAGTACTTC.

The V and J genes are TRBV7-2 and TRBJ2-5; 12 bases are shared with TRBD2. CDR3 length equals 16 residues. The V and J ends lost 2 bases and 5 bases, in that order; junction bases with no gene match: 6. Germline V gene data show CDR1 as SGHTA and CDR2 as FQGNSA. The CDR3 sequence is CASSLLAGGPGETQYF. CDR3 sequence (DNA): TGTGCCAGCAGCTTACTAGCGGGAGGGCCGGGGGAGACCCAGTACTTC.

The V and J genes are TRBV7-9 and TRBJ2-7, with 10 bases that match TRBD2. CDR1 and CDR2 (germline): SEHNR, FQNEAQ (reference sequence). CDR3 length: 15 amino acids. With 5 bases clipped from V and 2 bases from J, the junction kept 6 bases outside the gene matches. CDR3 residues: CASSPGTSETYEQYF. CDR3 coding DNA: TGTGCCAGCAGCCCAGGGACTAGCGAGACCTACGAGCAGTACTTC.

This clone was counted once. The CDR3 coding sequence is TGTGCCATCAGTCGTAGCGGGAGCGGGCGCAATGAGCAGTTCTTC. Residues: CAISRSGSGRNEQFF. The chain couples TRBV10-3 to TRBJ2-1, with 9 bases matching TRBD2. Germline V CDR1 and CDR2: ENHRY, SYGVKD. The CDR3 sequence is 15 residues long. The junction had 8 bases not matched to a gene; V was cut back by 5 bases and J by 6 bases.

This clone appeared a single time. This sequence joins TRBV27 and TRBJ2-1; no firm D call. This CDR3 has 14 residues. CDR1 and CDR2 from the germline V gene are MNHEY and SMNVEV (reference sequence). V dropped 0 bases and J dropped 6 bases, with 9 bases sitting between them. CDR3 sequence: CASSLSWMGNEQFF. The CDR3 coding sequence is TGTGCCAGCAGTTTATCGTGGATGGGCAATGAGCAGTTCTTC.

The chain recombines TRBV29-1 with TRBJ2-1, with 11 bases that match TRBD2. The CDR3 has 14 amino acids. From germline, CDR1 is SQVTM and CDR2 ANQGSEA. The V segment lost 6 bases and the J segment 3 bases; nucleotides outside the gene matches: 4. The CDR3 region is CSVALAGGYNEQFF. CDR3 sequence (DNA): TGCAGCGTCGCCCTAGCGGGAGGCTACAATGAGCAGTTCTTC.

The genes are TRBV5-4 and TRBJ2-3; possible D gene TRBD2, 6 bases. CDR3 length equals 15 residues. The V gene lost 0 bases and the J gene lost 4 bases, with 12 bases spanning the gap. CDR1 and CDR2 from the germline V gene are SGHNT and YYREEE (reference sequence). CDR3: CASSLASVNPDTQYF. The CDR3 nucleotides are TGTGCCAGCAGCTTGGCTAGCGTCAACCCAGATACGCAGTATTTT.

The chain carries TRBV19 and TRBJ1-5; a possible D gene is TRBD1 (6 bases). Germline CDR1 and CDR2: LNHDA and SQIVND (reference sequence). The CDR3 spans 13 residues. The V end was cut by 8 bases, the J end by 4 bases, with 12 bases between. This CDR3 reads CASWGQLNQPQHF. The CDR3 nucleotides are TGTGCCAGTTGGGGGCAGCTGAATCAGCCCCAGCATTTT. Full variable domain (rest looked up from reference TRBV19 and TRBJ1-5): DGGITQSPKYLFRKEGQNVTLSCEQNLNHDAMYWYRQDPGQGLRLIYYSQIVNDFQKGDIAEGYSVSREKKESFPLTVTSAQKNPTAFYLCASWGQLNQPQHFGDGTRLSIL.

This sequence joins TRBV28 and TRBJ2-3; D uncertain. CDR1 is MDHEN and CDR2 is SYDVKM in the germline V gene. The ends were cut back, 5 bases at V and 0 bases at J, with 6 bases in the middle. The CDR3 is 13 amino acids. The CDR3 reads CASSQPSTDTQYF. The CDR3 nucleotides read TGTGCCAGCAGTCAGCCTAGCACAGATACGCAGTATTTT.

The rearrangement links TRBV27 to TRBJ1-1; perhaps TRBD1 as D (5 bases). Germline CDR1 reads MNHEY; CDR2 reads SMNVEV (reference sequence). This CDR3 is built from 14 residues. Between the trimmed V and J ends, which lost 5 bases and 4 bases, there was a span of 14 bases. The CDR3 loop is CASSPRVGGTEAFF. The CDR3 DNA reads as TGTGCCAGCAGTCCCAGGGTTGGTGGCACTGAAGCTTTCTTT.

The chain joins TRBV27 to TRBJ2-5; possibly TRBD2 for D (7 bases). CDR3 size: 14 residues. CDR1 is MNHEY and CDR2 is SMNVEV in the germline V gene (reference sequence). The germline V and J ends were trimmed by 6 bases and 5 bases, with 16 bases remaining between them. The CDR3 DNA follows: TGTGCCAGCAGAAGTAGGGGGAGGGGGGAGACCCAGTACTTC. It translates to CASRSRGRGETQYF.

This clone showed up just a few times. The rearrangement uses TRBV4-2 and TRBJ1-1; D unclear. Germline V gives CDR1 LGHNA, CDR2 YNFKEQ. CDR3 length: 13 amino acids. V was cut by 0 bases and J by 2 bases, with 4 bases left in between. CDR3 bases: TGTGCCAGCAGCCAAGAACCAAACACTGAAGCTTTCTTT. This translates into CASSQEPNTEAFF.